The 16 T cell receptor beta chains below were found in one sample sequenced in a study of cytomegalovirus exposure and HLA in healthy donors. Method: immunoSEQ multiplex PCR; TCRdb's copy keeps in-frame clones and lacks some. The sample includes approximately 300,000 clones, roughly 89% of them seen just once. Input material: PBMCs. All receptors come from a woman under 30 in good health and CMV-seronegative.

The table lists this clone with a count of one. The V and J genes are TRBV18 and TRBJ1-5; D is unresolved. Trimming removed 1 base at V and 6 bases at J, with 19 bases between. The germline V gene encodes CDR1 KGHSH and CDR2 LQKENI. The CDR3 sequence is 17 residues long. In nucleotides, the CDR3 is TGTGCCAGCTCACCACGGTCATCGGTTCAGGCTGGTCAGCCCCAGCATTTT. It is translated as CASSPRSSVQAGQPQHF. Supplemented by reference TRBV18 and TRBJ1-5, the full variable domain reads NAGVMQNPRHLVRRRGQEARLRCSPMKGHSHVYWYRQLPEEGLKFMVYLQKENIIDESGMPKERFSAEFPKEGPSILRIQQVVRGDSAAYFCASSPRSSVQAGQPQHFGDGTRLSIL.

The CDR3 region is CASRGVSDEQYF. As DNA, the CDR3 is TGTGCCAGTAGGGGCGTTTCGGACGAGCAGTACTTC. The V gene is TRBV19, the J gene TRBJ2-7; no firm D call. From germline, CDR1 is LNHDA and CDR2 SQIVND (reference sequence). The CDR3 has 12 residues. V was pared by 6 bases and J by 5 bases, with 11 bases between.

This rearrangement joins TRBV19 to TRBJ2-7; TRBD1 might be the D (6 bases). This CDR3 is built from 15 residues. V dropped 6 bases and J dropped 4 bases, with 19 bases sitting between them. CDR1 and CDR2 from the germline V gene are LNHDA and SQIVND (reference sequence). The CDR3 DNA reads TGTGCCAGTAGCCAAGGAACAGGGTGGGGGTACGAGCAGTACTTC. This gives the protein CASSQGTGWGYEQYF.

V and J are TRBV5-1 and TRBJ2-7, with no clear D. The CDR3 consists of 13 residues. CDR1 is SGHRS, CDR2 YFSETQ, per germline. V lost 0 bases, J lost 3 bases, and 7 bases lay in between. CDR3 bases: TGCGCCAGCAGCTTGGATACAGTCTACGAGCAGTACTTC. Translated: CASSLDTVYEQYF. The variable domain in full, completed from reference TRBV5-1 and TRBJ2-7, reads KAGVTQTPRYLIKTRGQQVTLSCSPISGHRSVSWYQQTPGQGLQFLFEYFSETQRNKGNFPGRFSGRQFSNSRSEMNVSTLELGDSALYLCASSLDTVYEQYFGPGTRLTVT.

The chain combines TRBV7-2 with TRBJ2-3, with D perhaps matching TRBD2 (5 bases). Germline V lookup: CDR1 SGHTA, CDR2 FQGNSA. Trimming pared 4 bases from V and 4 bases from J, leaving 12 bases between. This CDR3 region has 14 residues. The CDR3 DNA follows: TGTGCCAGCAGCTCAAGGATCGGGGCAGATACGCAGTATTTT. Protein: CASSSRIGADTQYF.

V is TRBV30 and J is TRBJ2-1; TRBD2 matches at 7 bases. Per the germline V gene, CDR1 is GTSNPN and CDR2 is SVGIG (reference sequence). This CDR3 spans 13 amino acids. Unmatched junction bases numbered 8, after V lost 7 bases and J lost 5 bases. Here the CDR3 reads CAFAGDPHNEQFF. The CDR3 DNA reads TGTGCCTTCGCGGGAGACCCCCACAATGAGCAGTTCTTC. Full variable domain (rest looked up from reference TRBV30 and TRBJ2-1): SQTIHQWPATLVQPVGSPLSLECTVEGTSNPNLYWYRQAAGRGLQLLFYSVGIGQISSEVPQNLSASRPQDRQFILSSKKLLLSDSGFYLCAFAGDPHNEQFFGPGTRLTVL.

This clone was picked up a small number of times. The CDR3 nucleotides read TGCGCCAGCAGCTTTTTGCAGGGGCAAGCTGGAAACACCATATATTTT. Its translation is CASSFLQGQAGNTIYF. The chain couples TRBV5-1 to TRBJ1-3; D is possibly TRBD1 (6 bases). Trimming took 2 bases from V and 2 from J, leaving 14 bases between them. CDR1 is SGHRS, CDR2 YFSETQ, per germline. The CDR3 loop spans 16 amino acids. Combining the CDR3 with reference TRBV5-1 and TRBJ1-3 gives the whole variable domain KAGVTQTPRYLIKTRGQQVTLSCSPISGHRSVSWYQQTPGQGLQFLFEYFSETQRNKGNFPGRFSGRQFSNSRSEMNVSTLELGDSALYLCASSFLQGQAGNTIYFGEGSWLTVV.

The CDR3 nucleotides are TGCAGCGCCCCCCTCGGCCCGGGAATGAACACTGAAGCTTTCTTT. Its translation: CSAPLGPGMNTEAFF. The chain couples TRBV29-1 to TRBJ1-1; D is unclear. The CDR3 covers 15 residues. Germline assignment: CDR1 SQVTM and CDR2 ANQGSEA. V lost 7 bases to trimming and J lost 0 bases, with 18 bases between them.

The chain combines TRBV7-9 with TRBJ2-6, with D hard to call. CDR1 SEHNR and CDR2 FQNEAQ come from the germline V gene (reference sequence). V gave up 5 bases and J gave up 0 bases, with 14 bases separating them. This CDR3 is built from 17 residues. The CDR3 spells CASSQTSSGSGANVLTF. The DNA of the CDR3 is TGTGCCAGCAGCCAAACCTCTTCGGGCTCTGGGGCCAACGTCCTGACTTTC. The full variable domain, in which reference TRBV7-9 and TRBJ2-6 provide the parts outside the CDR3, is DTGVSQNPRHKITKRGQNVTFRCDPISEHNRLYWYRQTLGQGPEFLTYFQNEAQLEKSRLLSDRFSAERPKGSFSTLEIQRTEQGDSAMYLCASSQTSSGSGANVLTFGAGSRLTVL.

The chain couples TRBV6-5 to TRBJ2-3, with D possibly TRBD2 on 5 matching bases. This CDR3 comprises 15 residues. Germline CDR1 and CDR2: MNHEY and SVGAGI. Trimming cost V 2 bases and J 1 base, with 10 bases left between them. The CDR3 spells CASSYGRIGTDTQYF. The CDR3 DNA sequence: TGTGCCAGCAGTTACGGGAGAATAGGCACAGATACGCAGTATTTT.

V usage is TRBV7-8 and J usage is TRBJ2-5; TRBD2 matches 14 bases. With V trimmed by 5 bases and J by 3 bases, 14 bases remained unmatched. The CDR3 contains 19 residues. Per the germline V gene, CDR1 is SGHVS and CDR2 is FQNEAQ. The CDR3 coding sequence is TGTGCCAGCAGCCCTAGGGCCGGGACTAGCGGGAGACTGGAAGAGACCCAGTACTTC. This translates into CASSPRAGTSGRLEETQYF.

A single count supports this clone. The chain has TRBV6-6 and TRBJ2-1; maybe TRBD2 (5 bases). The length of the CDR3 is 16 residues. CDR1 and CDR2 from the germline V gene are MNHNY and SVGAGI (reference sequence). V shed 8 bases and J shed 0 bases, with 17 bases lying between them. The CDR3 spells CASSDTAGSSYNEQFF. The CDR3 region has the DNA TGTGCCAGCTCAGATACGGCTGGGAGCTCCTACAATGAGCAGTTCTTC.

The chain uses TRBV9 and TRBJ2-1; weak D call: TRBD1 (5 bases). The germline gives CDR1 SGDLS, CDR2 YYNGEE. V was pared by 0 bases and J by 7 bases, with 11 bases between. This CDR3 region has 14 residues. The CDR3 loop is CASSVEAGANEQFF. CDR3 DNA: TGTGCCAGCAGCGTAGAGGCTGGGGCGAATGAGCAGTTCTTC.

CDR3 bases: TGTGCCAGCTCACCACGCACAGGGGCTAATCAGCCCCAGCATTTT. Its protein product is CASSPRTGANQPQHF. The chain joins TRBV18 to TRBJ1-5, with 7 nucleotides matching TRBD1. J was trimmed by 4 bases and V by 1 base; bases with no gene match: 4. Germline values: CDR1 KGHSH, CDR2 LQKENI. The CDR3 totals 15 residues.

This chain joins TRBV7-6 and TRBJ1-1; D is possibly TRBD1 (5 bases). V was cut by 3 bases and J by 5 bases, with 13 bases left in between. The CDR3 runs to 14 residues. Germline V gives CDR1 SGHVS, CDR2 FNYEAQ. This CDR3 is CASSFRGGVTEAFF. CDR3 coding DNA: TGTGCCAGCAGCTTCCGAGGAGGGGTGACTGAAGCTTTCTTT.

The chain has TRBV6-5 and TRBJ1-3; D not certain. Germline-derived CDR1 and CDR2 are MNHEY and SVGAGI. Trimming took off 9 bases at V and 0 bases at J, with 12 bases between the two ends. The CDR3 length is 14 residues. The CDR3 spells CARLKQSSGNTIYF. In nucleotides, the CDR3 is TGTGCCAGACTAAAGCAGAGCTCTGGAAACACCATATATTTT.